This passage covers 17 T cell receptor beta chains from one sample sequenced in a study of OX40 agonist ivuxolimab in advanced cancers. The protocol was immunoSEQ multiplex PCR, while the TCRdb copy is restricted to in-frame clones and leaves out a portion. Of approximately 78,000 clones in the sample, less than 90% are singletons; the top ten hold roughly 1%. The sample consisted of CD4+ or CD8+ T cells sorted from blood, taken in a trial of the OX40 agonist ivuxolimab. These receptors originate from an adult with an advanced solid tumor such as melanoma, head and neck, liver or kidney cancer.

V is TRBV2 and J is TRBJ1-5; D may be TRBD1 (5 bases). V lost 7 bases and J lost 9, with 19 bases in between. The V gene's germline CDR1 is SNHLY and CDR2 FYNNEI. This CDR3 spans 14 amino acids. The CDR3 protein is CASKKGPGLGPQHF. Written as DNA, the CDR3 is TGTGCCAGCAAAAAGGGGCCGGGGCTGGGGCCCCAGCATTTT.

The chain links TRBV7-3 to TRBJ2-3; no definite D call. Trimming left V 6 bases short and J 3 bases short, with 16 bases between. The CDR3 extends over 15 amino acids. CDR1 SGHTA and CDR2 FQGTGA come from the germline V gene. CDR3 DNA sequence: TGTGCCAGCAGGCCGGGTCCTGCCCTGACAGATACGCAGTATTTT. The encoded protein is CASRPGPALTDTQYF.

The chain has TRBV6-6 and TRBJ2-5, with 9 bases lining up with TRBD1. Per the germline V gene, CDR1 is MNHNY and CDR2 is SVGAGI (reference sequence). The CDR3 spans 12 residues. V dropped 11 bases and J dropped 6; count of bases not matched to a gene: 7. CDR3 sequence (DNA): TGTGCCGTAAGACAGGGGGAGCAGACCCAGTACTTC. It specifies CAVRQGEQTQYF.

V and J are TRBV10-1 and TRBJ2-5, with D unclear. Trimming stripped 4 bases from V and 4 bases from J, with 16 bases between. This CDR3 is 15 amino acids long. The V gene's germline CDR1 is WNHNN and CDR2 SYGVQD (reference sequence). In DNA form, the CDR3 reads TGCGCCAGCAGTGCTCTGACTGCTACCCTAGAGACCCAGTACTTC. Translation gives CASSALTATLETQYF.

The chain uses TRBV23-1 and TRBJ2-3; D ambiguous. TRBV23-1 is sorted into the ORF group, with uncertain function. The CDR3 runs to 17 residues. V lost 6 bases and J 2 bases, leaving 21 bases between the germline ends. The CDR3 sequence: CASSPKLIHYHTDTQYF. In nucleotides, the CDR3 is TGCGCCAGCAGCCCGAAACTTATACACTATCACACAGATACGCAGTATTTT.

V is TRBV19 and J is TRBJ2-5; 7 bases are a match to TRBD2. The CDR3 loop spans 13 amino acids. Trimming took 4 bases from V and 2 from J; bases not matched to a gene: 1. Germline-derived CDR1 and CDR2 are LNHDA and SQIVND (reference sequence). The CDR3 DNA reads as TGTGCCAGTAGTAGGGGGGGACAAGAGACCCAGTACTTC. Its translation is CASSRGGQETQYF.

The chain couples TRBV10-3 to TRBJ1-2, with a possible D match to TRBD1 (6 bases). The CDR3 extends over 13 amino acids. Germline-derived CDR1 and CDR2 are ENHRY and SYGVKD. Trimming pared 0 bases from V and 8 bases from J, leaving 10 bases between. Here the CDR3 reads CAISESRGGGYTF. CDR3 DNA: TGTGCCATCAGTGAGTCCAGGGGCGGCGGCTACACCTTC.

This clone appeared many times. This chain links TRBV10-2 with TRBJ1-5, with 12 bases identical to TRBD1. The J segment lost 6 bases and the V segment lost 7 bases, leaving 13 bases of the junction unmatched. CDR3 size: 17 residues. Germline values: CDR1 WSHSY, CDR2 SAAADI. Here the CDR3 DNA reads TGCGCCAGCACCGACAAAGCCGGGACAGGGGGCACTCAGCCCCAGCATTTT. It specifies CASTDKAGTGGTQPQHF.

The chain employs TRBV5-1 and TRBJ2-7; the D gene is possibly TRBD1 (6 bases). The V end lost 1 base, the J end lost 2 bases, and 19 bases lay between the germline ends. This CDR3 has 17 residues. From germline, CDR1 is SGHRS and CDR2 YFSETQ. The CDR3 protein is CASSLNLDSLTPYEQYF. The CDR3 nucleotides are TGCGCCAGCAGCTTGAATTTGGACAGCCTTACTCCCTACGAGCAGTACTTC.

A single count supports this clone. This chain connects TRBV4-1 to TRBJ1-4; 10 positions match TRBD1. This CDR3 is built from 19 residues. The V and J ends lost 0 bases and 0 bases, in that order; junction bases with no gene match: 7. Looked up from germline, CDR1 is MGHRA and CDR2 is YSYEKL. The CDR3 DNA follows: TGCGCCAGCAGCCAAGACATGGGACAGGGGATTCCAACTAATGAAAAACTGTTTTTT. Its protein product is CASSQDMGQGIPTNEKLFF.

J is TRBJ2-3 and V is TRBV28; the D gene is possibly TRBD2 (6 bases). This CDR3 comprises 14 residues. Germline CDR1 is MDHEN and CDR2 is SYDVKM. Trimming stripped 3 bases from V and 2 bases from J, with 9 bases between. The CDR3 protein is CASSLRTITDTQYF. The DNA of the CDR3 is TGTGCCAGCAGTTTGAGGACTATCACAGATACGCAGTATTTT.

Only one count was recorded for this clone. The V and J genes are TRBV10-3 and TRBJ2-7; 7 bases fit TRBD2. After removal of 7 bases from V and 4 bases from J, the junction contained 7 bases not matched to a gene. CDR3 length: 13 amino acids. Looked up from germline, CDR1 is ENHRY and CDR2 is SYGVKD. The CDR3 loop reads CAITGGAGYEQYF. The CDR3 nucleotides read TGTGCCATCACGGGGGGAGCGGGGTACGAGCAGTACTTC.

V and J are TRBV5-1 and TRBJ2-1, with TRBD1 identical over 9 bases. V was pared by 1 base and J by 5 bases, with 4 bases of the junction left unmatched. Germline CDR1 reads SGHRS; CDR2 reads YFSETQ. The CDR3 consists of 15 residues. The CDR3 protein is CASSLRGQGNNEQFF. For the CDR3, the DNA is TGCGCCAGCAGCTTGCGGGGACAGGGAAACAATGAGCAGTTCTTC.

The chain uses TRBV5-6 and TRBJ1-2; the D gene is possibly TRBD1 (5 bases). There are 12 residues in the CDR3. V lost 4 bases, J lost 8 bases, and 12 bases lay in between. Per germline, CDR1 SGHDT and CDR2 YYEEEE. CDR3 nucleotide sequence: TGTGCCAGCAGCCCAGTGGGGCAAGGCTACACCTTC. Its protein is CASSPVGQGYTF.

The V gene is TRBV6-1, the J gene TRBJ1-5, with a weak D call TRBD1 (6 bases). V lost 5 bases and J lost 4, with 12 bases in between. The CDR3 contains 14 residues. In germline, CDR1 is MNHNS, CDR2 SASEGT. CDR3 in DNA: TGTGCCAGCAGTTTGGACAGTATTAATCAGCCCCAGCATTTT. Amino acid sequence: CASSLDSINQPQHF.

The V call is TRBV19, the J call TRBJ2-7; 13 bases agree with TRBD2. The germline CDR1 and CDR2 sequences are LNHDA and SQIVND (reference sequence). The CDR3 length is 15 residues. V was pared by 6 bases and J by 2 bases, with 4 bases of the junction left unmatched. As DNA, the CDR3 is TGTGCCAGTAGGACTAGCGGGGGGCCAACCTACGAGCAGTACTTC. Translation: CASRTSGGPTYEQYF.

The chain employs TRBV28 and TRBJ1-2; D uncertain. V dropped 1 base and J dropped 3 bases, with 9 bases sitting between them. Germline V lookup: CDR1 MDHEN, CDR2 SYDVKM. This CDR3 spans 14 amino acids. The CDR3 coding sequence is TGTGCCAGCAGTTTATTGGGCCGACACTATGGCTACACCTTC. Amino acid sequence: CASSLLGRHYGYTF.